These 25 T cell receptor beta chains came from one sample sequenced in a study of shared T cell receptors in the human thymus. Repertoires were generated with immunoSEQ multiplex PCR, while TCRdb's copy carries only in-frame clones and drops some. The sample records hundreds of thousands of clones, approximately 88% being singletons. These data were also filed under a second study, of human thymus T cells.

The sample was thymocytes. Source of these receptors: a boy under two years old with a congenital heart defect.

This chain links TRBV28 with TRBJ2-7, with D perhaps TRBD2 (5 bases). V lost 4 bases and J lost 3, with 13 bases in between. The length of the CDR3 is 14 residues. Germline V CDR1 and CDR2: MDHEN, SYDVKM. CDR3 protein: CASSSARGNYEQYF. The CDR3 DNA is TGTGCCAGCAGTTCCGCCCGGGGTAACTACGAGCAGTACTTC.

J is TRBJ2-2 and V is TRBV5-4, with 10 positions matching TRBD1. This CDR3 has 16 residues. Germline V CDR1 and CDR2: SGHNT, YYREEE (reference sequence). V shed 4 bases, J shed 4 bases, and the junction held 7 bases outside the gene matches. For the CDR3, the DNA is TGTGCCAGCAGCCATTGGGGACAGGGGAGCACCGGGGAGCTGTTTTTT. Amino acid sequence: CASSHWGQGSTGELFF.

V is TRBV4-1 and J is TRBJ2-7; D is perhaps TRBD1 (5 bases). Germline CDR1 and CDR2: MGHRA and YSYEKL. The CDR3 spans 16 residues. V lost 4 bases and J 0 bases, leaving 16 bases between the germline ends. The CDR3: CASSPVRGRASYEQYF. The DNA for the CDR3 is TGCGCCAGCAGCCCCGTAAGGGGAAGGGCCTCCTACGAGCAGTACTTC.

The genes are TRBV10-2 and TRBJ1-4, with 9 bases matching TRBD1. Unmatched junction bases numbered 2, after V lost 4 bases and J lost 14 bases. In germline, CDR1 is WSHSY, CDR2 SAAADI. The CDR3 length is 11 residues. As DNA, the CDR3 is TGCGCCAGCAGTGGTGGGACAGGGCTGTTTTTT. Encoded protein: CASSGGTGLFF.

The chain is built from TRBV9 and TRBJ2-1; 10 positions agree with TRBD2. CDR1 is SGDLS, CDR2 YYNGEE, per germline. The V segment lost 4 bases and the J segment 8 bases; nucleotides outside the gene matches: 21. The CDR3 consists of 19 residues. CDR3 loop: CASSPSRATPSGRRHEQFF. The CDR3 nucleotides read TGTGCCAGCAGCCCCTCTAGAGCTACCCCTAGCGGGAGACGCCATGAGCAGTTCTTC.

The chain recombines TRBV5-1 with TRBJ2-1; the D gene is possibly TRBD1 (6 bases). The germline V gene encodes CDR1 SGHRS and CDR2 YFSETQ. The CDR3 totals 16 residues. Trimming pared 0 bases from V and 3 bases from J, leaving 13 bases between. The CDR3 sequence is CASSLAAGVDYNEQFF. The CDR3 region has the DNA TGCGCCAGCAGCTTGGCTGCAGGGGTCGACTACAATGAGCAGTTCTTC.

The chain joins TRBV5-6 to TRBJ2-1; 11 nucleotides line up with TRBD2. The germline gives CDR1 SGHDT, CDR2 YYEEEE. The CDR3 sequence is 15 residues long. V lost 4 bases to trimming and J lost 7 bases; unmatched junction nucleotides: 7. The DNA for the CDR3 is TGTGCCAGCAGCGTACCGGGACTAGCGGTTAATGAGCAGTTCTTC. This gives the protein CASSVPGLAVNEQFF.

The V call is TRBV30, the J call TRBJ2-3; TRBD2 matches 10 bases. Germline V gives CDR1 GTSNPN, CDR2 SVGIG (reference sequence). V lost 0 bases, J lost 5 bases, and 8 bases stayed unmatched. The CDR3 sequence is 16 residues long. CDR3 DNA: TGTGCCTGGAGTGTAGGCCTAGCGGGAGCGGAAGATACGCAGTATTTT. Amino acid sequence: CAWSVGLAGAEDTQYF.

The chain combines TRBV9 with TRBJ2-4; tentative D call: TRBD2 (6 bases). The germline CDR1 and CDR2 sequences are SGDLS and YYNGEE. The CDR3 is 16 residues long. V lost 3 bases and J lost 10, with 23 bases in between. The CDR3 region is CASSAESSAQIMIQYF. CDR3 coding DNA: TGTGCCAGCAGCGCCGAATCTAGCGCCCAAATCATGATTCAGTACTTC.

CDR3 in DNA: TGTGCCAGCAGTCCCAGAGTTGACAGGATTAACACTGAAGCTTTCTTT. Translated, it gives CASSPRVDRINTEAFF. The genes are TRBV6-6 and TRBJ1-1, with TRBD1 as a possible D gene (6 bases). The ends were cut back, 5 bases at V and 2 bases at J, with 18 bases in the middle. The germline V gene has CDR1 MNHNY and CDR2 SVGAGI (reference sequence). The CDR3 loop spans 16 amino acids.

This chain joins TRBV4-1 and TRBJ2-5, with 9 nucleotides matching TRBD2. The CDR3 has 18 amino acids. From germline, CDR1 is MGHRA and CDR2 YSYEKL. The ends lost 0 bases at V and 3 bases at J; junction bases unmatched: 11. CDR3 sequence reads: CASSQDIPWTSVKETQYF. CDR3 DNA sequence: TGCGCCAGCAGCCAAGATATCCCCTGGACTAGCGTAAAAGAGACCCAGTACTTC.

This clone showed up just once. The chain carries TRBV4-2 and TRBJ2-4; D remains ambiguous. Trimming cost V 1 base and J 3 bases, with 10 bases left between them. The length of the CDR3 is 15 residues. CDR1 is LGHNA, CDR2 YNFKEQ, per germline. CDR3 region: CASSQATSYKNIQYF. The CDR3 coding sequence is TGTGCCAGCAGCCAAGCAACCAGTTACAAAAACATTCAGTACTTC.

The V call is TRBV4-3, the J call TRBJ2-3; TRBD2 matches 8 bases. Germline V gives CDR1 LGHNA, CDR2 YSLEER. J gave up 4 bases and V 1 base, and 16 bases lay outside the gene matches. The CDR3 has 19 amino acids. In DNA, the CDR3 is TGCGCCAGCAGCCAAGTGCGATCCCTCGGGACTAGATACGCAGATACGCAGTATTTT. Its translation: CASSQVRSLGTRYADTQYF.

The chain couples TRBV4-1 to TRBJ2-3; tentatively, D is TRBD2 (6 bases). V dropped 5 bases and J dropped 6 bases, with 12 bases sitting between them. Germline V gene sequence: CDR1 MGHRA, CDR2 YSYEKL. This CDR3 is built from 13 residues. DNA of the CDR3: TGCGCCAGCAGCTCTCGGGGGAGGGATACGCAGTATTTT. The encoded protein is CASSSRGRDTQYF.

The chain uses TRBV27 and TRBJ2-1; 8 nucleotides match TRBD2. The CDR3 has 12 amino acids. CDR1 MNHEY and CDR2 SMNVEV come from the germline V gene (reference sequence). With 5 bases clipped from V and 7 bases from J, the junction kept 1 base outside the gene matches. The CDR3 here is CASSTGGNEQFF. In DNA form, the CDR3 reads TGTGCCAGCAGTACGGGGGGGAATGAGCAGTTCTTC.

V usage is TRBV5-8 and J usage is TRBJ2-7; 10 bases fit TRBD2. V shed 4 bases and J 5 bases; nucleotides not matched to a gene: 6. This CDR3 contains 14 residues. Germline values: CDR1 SGHTS, CDR2 YDEGEE. The CDR3 loop is CASSRSGRADEQYF. The CDR3 DNA reads TGTGCCAGCAGCCGGAGCGGGAGGGCCGACGAGCAGTACTTC.

With respect to this clone: The sample holds other DNA sequences that translate to the same CDR3. V and J are TRBV27 and TRBJ2-7; 7 nucleotides align to TRBD1. This CDR3 comprises 15 residues. J gave up 0 bases and V 4 bases, and 6 bases lay outside the gene matches. Germline CDR1 reads MNHEY; CDR2 reads SMNVEV (reference sequence). The CDR3 DNA reads TGTGCCAGCAGTTCTGACAGGGAATTCTCCTACGAGCAGTACTTC. Translating gives CASSSDREFSYEQYF.

This chain connects TRBV27 to TRBJ2-7; 7 bases match TRBD1. Germline V CDR1 and CDR2: MNHEY, SMNVEV (reference sequence). The CDR3 has 15 amino acids. Trimming removed 2 bases from V and 3 bases from J; junction bases left unmatched: 7. The CDR3 nucleotides are TGTGCCAGCAGTTTAGGGGCCGGACAGGTCTACGAGCAGTACTTC. Amino acids: CASSLGAGQVYEQYF.

The rearrangement joins TRBV27 to TRBJ2-7, with no clear D. V was cut by 6 bases and J by 2 bases, with 14 bases left in between. The germline V gene encodes CDR1 MNHEY and CDR2 SMNVEV (reference sequence). The CDR3 is 14 amino acids. The DNA for the CDR3 is TGTGCCAGCAGCCTTCGGAGCGCTCCCTACGAGCAGTACTTC. Translation gives CASSLRSAPYEQYF.

The chain employs TRBV14 and TRBJ2-7; 16 bases match TRBD2. CDR1 is SGHDN, CDR2 FVKESK, per germline. The ends lost 7 bases at V and 5 bases at J; junction bases unmatched: 11. The CDR3 runs 17 residues. CDR3 bases: TGTGCCAGCAACCCGGGACTAGCGGGAGGGCCTGTGGACGAGCAGTACTTC. Translation gives CASNPGLAGGPVDEQYF.

The chain employs TRBV5-5 and TRBJ1-3; 8 bases agree with TRBD1. This CDR3 comprises 18 residues. Germline V gene data show CDR1 as SGHKS and CDR2 as YYEKEE (reference sequence). V was pared by 0 bases and J by 0 bases, with 8 bases of the junction left unmatched. CDR3 DNA: TGTGCCAGCAGCTTGGCTCGGACAGGGTTCCACTCTGGAAACACCATATATTTT. Translation: CASSLARTGFHSGNTIYF.

This clone occurred a few times. This chain uses TRBV5-4 with TRBJ2-7, with 9 bases identical to TRBD2. Germline V gives CDR1 SGHNT, CDR2 YYREEE (reference sequence). Trimming cost V 4 bases and J 1 base; bases outside gene matches: 9. This CDR3 is 16 amino acids long. The CDR3 sequence: CASSPVLAGESYEQYF. The CDR3 nucleotides are TGTGCCAGCAGCCCGGTGTTAGCGGGAGAGTCCTACGAGCAGTACTTC.

This clone was observed a single time. The gene calls are TRBV9 and TRBJ1-6; tentatively, D is TRBD1 (5 bases). Germline V gene sequence: CDR1 SGDLS, CDR2 YYNGEE. Trimming took off 7 bases at V and 10 bases at J, with 6 bases between the two ends. This CDR3 spans 10 amino acids. The CDR3 loop reads CASGGSPLHF. The CDR3 DNA reads as TGTGCCAGCGGGGGGTCACCCCTCCACTTT.

V gene TRBV6-1 combines with J gene TRBJ2-1; possible D gene TRBD1, 5 bases. The CDR3 has 14 residues. The germline V gene encodes CDR1 MNHNS and CDR2 SASEGT. Trimming took 2 bases from V and 6 from J, leaving 11 bases between them. CDR3 loop: CASSEKGSTNEQFF. CDR3 nucleotides: TGTGCCAGCAGTGAAAAGGGGTCCACCAATGAGCAGTTCTTC.

The J gene is TRBJ1-2, the V gene TRBV12-5; tentatively, D is TRBD1 (6 bases). This CDR3 spans 14 amino acids. Trimming pared 7 bases from V and 6 bases from J, leaving 18 bases between. CDR1 LGHNT and CDR2 FRNRAP come from the germline V gene. In nucleotides, the CDR3 is TGTGCTAGTGTCCAATCGGACAGTCCGAATGGCTACACCTTC. Its translation: CASVQSDSPNGYTF.